This T cell receptor (beta chain) was recovered during a study of shared clonotypes between healthy human individuals. Overall study: Researchers assigned three CD4 naive, three CD4 memory, two CD8 naive and one CD8 memory plate to each donor.

Each PCR replicate from the sorted subsets contained approximately 0.2 ug DNA, which is about 30,000 T cell genomes. Clones were read by immunoSEQ multiplex PCR, and TCRdb kept only the in-frame ones, dropping some. The sample contains roughly 810,000 clones, about 97% of which appear only once. Naive CD8 cells lacked CD45RO and underwent positive selection for CCR7, leaving out terminally differentiated effector memory CD45RA+ cells. Germline V lookup: CDR1 SEHNR, CDR2 FQNEAQ (reference sequence). J lost 12 bases, V lost 5 bases, and 6 bases had no gene match. The CDR3 spans 12 residues. Specimen: naive CD8+ T cells sorted from blood. The TCR comes from a man aged 25 to 45 in good health. The V call is TRBV7-9, the J call TRBJ1-2; 10 positions match TRBD1. CDR3 protein: CASSPGTGENTF. The CDR3 coding sequence is TGTGCCAGCAGCCCGGGGACAGGGGAAAACACCTTC.